Listed below are T cell receptor beta chains from one sample, sequenced in a study of cytomegalovirus exposure and HLA in healthy donors. Data came from immunoSEQ multiplex PCR; TCRdb stores just in-frame clones and leaves some out. Of some 110,000 clones listed, under 85% are singletons. Sequencing was done on a sample of PBMCs. Receptor source: a man aged 25 to 40 in good health and CMV-seronegative. The CDR3 runs from the conserved cysteine through the conserved F or W. D genes are given only for firm matches. Some rows mark clone size as missing; the rest say once, few, many or name a class of expanded clone.

j_call | d_call | v_call | clone_size | cdr3_aa | cdr3_nt
TRBJ2-7 | TRBD2 | TRBV27 | . | CASGTLAGVYEQYF | TGTGCCAGCGGAACTCTAGCGGGAGTCTACGAGCAGTACTTC
TRBJ2-1 | TRBD1 | TRBV9 | . | CASSVRRGTGNEQFF | TGTGCCAGCAGCGTCCGCAGGGGGACAGGGAATGAGCAGTTCTTC
TRBJ1-5 | . | TRBV9 | . | CASSEPLTPQRAGPF | TGTGCCAGCAGCGAGCCCCTGACGCCACAGCGCGCGGGGCCTTTT
TRBJ1-2 | TRBD1 | TRBV10-3 | . | CAIRRSDRGDYGYTF | TGTGCCATCAGACGTTCGGACAGGGGTGACTATGGCTACACCTTC
TRBJ1-6 | . | TRBV19 | . | CASSGGPTSRSPLHF | TGTGCCAGTAGTGGCGGCCCAACGAGTCGTTCACCCCTCCACTTT
TRBJ1-1 | TRBD1 | TRBV12-5 | few | CASGPEQGARAFF | TGTGCTAGTGGTCCCGAACAGGGGGCTAGGGCTTTCTTT
TRBJ2-5 | TRBD1 | TRBV4-3 | . | CASSRDRAETQYF | TGCGCCAGCAGCCGAGACAGGGCGGAGACCCAGTACTTC
TRBJ2-3 | . | TRBV25-1 | . | CASSRDTDTQYF | TGTGCCAGCTCCAGGGACACAGATACGCAGTATTTT
TRBJ2-1 | . | TRBV2 | once | CASSEARFGSGSSYNEQFF | TGTGCCAGCAGTGAAGCGCGGTTTGGTAGCGGAAGCTCCTACAATGAGCAGTTCTTC
TRBJ1-3 | . | TRBV25-1 | . | CASSFTDSGNTIYF | TGTGCCAGCAGTTTTACTGACTCTGGAAACACCATATATTTT
TRBJ2-5 | . | TRBV5-1 | . | CASSLSGGQETQYF | TGCGCCAGCAGCTTGTCGGGTGGACAAGAGACCCAGTACTTC
TRBJ1-2 | TRBD1 | TRBV9 | . | CASSVDQGGNGYTF | TGTGCCAGCAGCGTAGATCAGGGGGGTAATGGCTACACCTTC
TRBJ2-7 | . | TRBV18 | . | CASSPGQPSSEQYF | TGTGCCAGCTCACCAGGACAGCCCTCTTCGGAGCAGTACTTC
TRBJ1-2 | TRBD1 | TRBV13 | . | CASSSRPGDRGFYGYTF | TGTGCCAGCAGCTCCCGTCCCGGGGACAGGGGCTTCTATGGCTACACCTTC
TRBJ1-1 | TRBD1 | TRBV7-9 | . | CASSSGGTDMNTEAFF | TGTGCCAGCAGCTCGGGCGGGACAGACATGAACACTGAAGCTTTCTTT
TRBJ1-3 | . | TRBV7-6 | few | CASSLNTVTGNTIYF | TGTGCCAGCAGCTTAAATACAGTGACAGGAAACACCATATATTTT
TRBJ2-7 | TRBD1 | TRBV29-1 | few | CSVRTGEEQYF | TGCAGCGTCCGCACAGGGGAAGAGCAGTACTTC
TRBJ1-4 | . | TRBV29-1 | once | CSVDGTPLSNYEKLFF | TGCAGCGTTGACGGGACACCGCTCTCGAATTATGAAAAACTGTTTTTT
TRBJ2-7 | TRBD1 | TRBV27 | . | CASSLGEDRGYGEQYF | TGTGCCAGCAGTTTGGGGGAGGACAGGGGGTACGGGGAGCAGTACTTC
TRBJ1-4 | . | TRBV18 | . | CASSPAQGEKLFF | TGTGCCAGCTCACCAGCGCAGGGTGAAAAACTGTTTTTT
TRBJ1-5 | TRBD1 | TRBV7-6 | . | CASSSSGQPNQPQHF | TGTGCCAGCAGCTCCTCGGGACAGCCCAATCAGCCCCAGCATTTT
TRBJ2-7 | . | TRBV29-1 | . | CSVQDPRGYEQYF | TGCAGCGTTCAAGACCCACGGGGGTACGAGCAGTACTTC
TRBJ2-7 | TRBD1 | TRBV12-5 | . | CASGLNRGMGLPYEQYF | TGTGCTAGTGGTTTGAACAGGGGAATGGGTCTGCCCTACGAGCAGTACTTC
TRBJ2-3 | TRBD2 | TRBV19 | . | CASSYGGDTQYF | TGTGCCAGTAGCTACGGGGGGGATACGCAGTATTTT
TRBJ2-1 | TRBD2 | TRBV6-5 | . | CASSQGLAGVGEQFF | TGTGCCAGCAGCCAGGGACTAGCGGGAGTGGGTGAGCAGTTCTTC
TRBJ1-2 | . | TRBV9 | once | CASSVGQVPYGYTF | TGTGCCAGCAGCGTAGGGCAGGTGCCATATGGCTACACCTTC
TRBJ2-7 | . | TRBV5-4 | . | CASSLQHAYHEQYF | TGTGCCAGCAGCTTGCAACACGCTTATCACGAGCAGTACTTC
TRBJ2-5 | TRBD1 | TRBV19 | . | CASSIAWTGGLETQYF | TGTGCCAGTAGTATAGCATGGACAGGGGGCCTCGAGACCCAGTACTTC
TRBJ1-1 | . | TRBV5-1 | . | CASSLAGGAGTEAFF | TGCGCCAGCAGCTTGGCCGGAGGGGCCGGGACTGAAGCTTTCTTT
TRBJ1-1 | . | TRBV11-2 | few | CASSLGPRAGEAFF | TGTGCCAGCAGCCTGGGACCCCGGGCGGGGGAAGCTTTCTTT
TRBJ1-5 | . | TRBV6-1 | few | CASRETDSSYQPQHF | TGTGCCAGCAGGGAGACAGACAGTTCGTATCAGCCCCAGCATTTT
TRBJ2-7 | TRBD1 | TRBV27 | . | CASSRPGQGSYEQYF | TGTGCCAGCAGCCGTCCCGGACAGGGCTCCTACGAGCAGTACTTC
TRBJ2-7 | . | TRBV21-1 | . | CASTSGTEVREQYF | TGTGCCAGCACCTCCGGGACTGAGGTCAGGGAGCAGTACTTC
TRBJ1-3 | . | TRBV5-1 | few | CASSSGTVGNTIYF | TGCGCCAGCAGCTCAGGGACTGTTGGAAACACCATATATTTT
TRBJ1-2 | TRBD1 | TRBV6-5 | . | CASSYSNRQGGYTF | TGTGCCAGCAGTTACTCCAATAGACAGGGCGGCTACACCTTC
TRBJ1-1 | . | TRBV28 | . | CASSLGGANTEAFF | TGTGCCAGCAGTTTGGGGGGGGCGAACACTGAAGCTTTCTTT